The 30 T cell receptor beta chains below come from one sample, sequenced in a study of shared clonotypes between healthy human individuals. Method: immunoSEQ multiplex PCR; TCRdb's copy keeps in-frame clones and lacks some. Among approximately 980,000 clones listed, about 80% were seen once. Input material: memory CD4+ T cells sorted from blood. The subset is: CD45RA-negative fraction. These receptors were taken from a man younger than 35 in good health.

This clone was observed a few times. J is TRBJ2-5 and V is TRBV7-6; 8 nucleotides line up with TRBD1. The V gene end was trimmed by 2 bases and the J gene end by 5 bases; junction bases not matched to a gene: 10. Germline V gives CDR1 SGHVS, CDR2 FNYEAQ. The CDR3 totals 16 residues. The CDR3 here is CASSLSGTGILETQYF. CDR3 nucleotides: TGTGCCAGCAGCTTATCAGGGACAGGAATTTTGGAGACCCAGTACTTC.

This chain uses TRBV28 with TRBJ2-7; a weak D match, TRBD1 (6 bases). This CDR3 is 14 amino acids long. Per the germline V gene, CDR1 is MDHEN and CDR2 is SYDVKM. V gave up 6 bases and J gave up 5 bases, with 17 bases separating them. CDR3 loop: CASSPISHRDEQYF. CDR3 DNA: TGTGCCAGCAGCCCCATCTCACACAGGGACGAGCAGTACTTC. The full variable domain, rest sourced from reference TRBV28 and TRBJ2-7, is DVKVTQSSRYLVKRTGEKVFLECVQDMDHENMFWYRQDPGLGLRLIYFSYDVKMKEKGDIPEGYSVSREKKERFSLILESASTNQTSMYLCASSPISHRDEQYFGPGTRLTVT.

The DNA of the CDR3 is TGTGCCAGCAGCTTGGAAGCACCGCCGTATACGCAGTATTTT. It encodes CASSLEAPPYTQYF. V and J are TRBV5-5 and TRBJ2-3; D is unclear. Trimming removed 0 bases from V and 7 bases from J, with 12 bases in between. This CDR3 region has 14 residues. Looked up from germline, CDR1 is SGHKS and CDR2 is YYEKEE (reference sequence).

The V gene is TRBV7-2, the J gene TRBJ2-7; no clear D gene. With 2 bases removed from V and 2 bases from J, the gap between germline ends came to 7 bases. Germline CDR1 and CDR2: SGHTA and FQGNSA. This CDR3 spans 13 amino acids. CDR3 region: CASSLTQTYEQYF. As DNA, the CDR3 is TGTGCCAGCAGCTTAACCCAGACCTACGAGCAGTACTTC.

The chain combines TRBV5-4 with TRBJ2-5; TRBD1 aligns across 7 bases. V gave up 4 bases and J gave up 1 base; unmatched junction bases: 1. Germline values: CDR1 SGHNT, CDR2 YYREEE (reference sequence). This CDR3 has 13 residues. The CDR3 bases are TGTGCCAGCAGCGGGACAGTCCAAGAGACCCAGTACTTC. Translating gives CASSGTVQETQYF.

This clone showed up just a few times. The V gene is TRBV10-2, the J gene TRBJ2-1; the match to TRBD2 covers 12 bases. The germline CDR1 and CDR2 sequences are WSHSY and SAAADI. This CDR3 is 17 amino acids long. The V gene end was trimmed by 6 bases and the J gene end by 5 bases; junction bases not matched to a gene: 11. The CDR3 is CASRPTSGGRFHNEQFF. CDR3 DNA sequence: TGCGCCAGCAGACCGACTAGCGGGGGACGGTTTCACAATGAGCAGTTCTTC.

The V and J genes are TRBV28 and TRBJ1-5; D unresolved. V lost 5 bases and J 0 bases, leaving 5 bases between the germline ends. The CDR3 sequence is 13 residues long. The germline gives CDR1 MDHEN, CDR2 SYDVKM. The CDR3 nucleotides are TGTGCCAGCAGTATAGATAGCAATCAGCCCCAGCATTTT. Translated, it gives CASSIDSNQPQHF.

This chain joins TRBV6-5 and TRBJ2-3, with D uncertain. Germline loops: CDR1 MNHEY, CDR2 SVGAGI. Trimming stripped 7 bases from V and 3 bases from J, with 11 bases between. The CDR3 has 13 residues. CDR3 nucleotides: TGTGCCAGCAAGGATGAGTCTACAGATACGCAGTATTTT. This sequence encodes CASKDESTDTQYF.

The chain uses TRBV11-2 and TRBJ1-2; the match to TRBD1 covers 9 bases. The CDR3 length is 15 residues. V lost 3 bases to trimming and J lost 6 bases; unmatched junction nucleotides: 8. CDR1 is SGHAT and CDR2 is FQNNGV in the germline V gene. CDR3 nucleotide sequence: TGTGCCAGCAGCTTCGCCGGGACAGGGAGCGATGGCTACACCTTC. Amino acids: CASSFAGTGSDGYTF.

This clone showed up just once. The chain uses TRBV11-2 and TRBJ2-5; 9 bases align to TRBD1. Looked up from germline, CDR1 is SGHAT and CDR2 is FQNNGV. Unmatched junction bases numbered 10, after V lost 1 base and J lost 4 bases. The CDR3 runs to 17 residues. The CDR3 DNA reads as TGTGCCAGCAGCTTAGCGTCCGGGACAGGGATACGAGAGACCCAGTACTTC. This encodes CASSLASGTGIRETQYF.

In its sample, this clone was seen many times. Different DNA sequences within this sample yield the same CDR3. The rearrangement uses TRBV5-8 and TRBJ1-5, with TRBD1 matching 7 bases. Germline V gene lookup returns CDR1 SGHTS and CDR2 YDEGEE. Losses at the gene ends were 0 bases for V and 6 bases for J; bases not matched to a gene: 12. The CDR3 is 17 residues long. The CDR3 reads CASSLEGGALSAQPQHF. CDR3 sequence (DNA): TGTGCCAGCAGCTTGGAAGGGGGCGCTTTGTCGGCTCAGCCCCAGCATTTT.

This clone was counted ten times or more. The CDR3 is CASSLEDRGATHTKQYF. The CDR3 DNA reads TGTGCCAGCAGCTTAGAGGACAGGGGGGCTACCCATACTAAGCAGTACTTC. The V call is TRBV13, the J call TRBJ2-7, with 10 bases fitting TRBD1. The CDR3 runs to 17 residues. CDR1 and CDR2 from the germline V gene are PRHDT and FYEKMQ (reference sequence). After removal of 1 base from V and 8 bases from J, the junction contained 14 bases not matched to a gene.

This rearrangement joins TRBV18 to TRBJ2-5, with D tentatively TRBD1 (5 bases). CDR3 length: 14 residues. Per germline, CDR1 KGHSH and CDR2 LQKENI. V lost 5 bases, J lost 5 bases, and 15 bases lay in between. CDR3 nucleotides: TGTGCCAGCTCAACTGGCCAGGGTGGCGAGACCCAGTACTTC. Amino acids: CASSTGQGGETQYF.

V usage is TRBV30 and J usage is TRBJ1-6; a possible D gene is TRBD1 (6 bases). The germline V gene has CDR1 GTSNPN and CDR2 SVGIG (reference sequence). Trimming pared 4 bases from V and 11 bases from J, leaving 12 bases between. This CDR3 is built from 12 residues. CDR3 sequence (DNA): TGTGCCTGGATGGGGGGGGCCCCACCCCTCCACTTT. Protein: CAWMGGAPPLHF. Filled out from reference TRBV30 and TRBJ1-6, the complete variable domain reads SQTIHQWPATLVQPVGSPLSLECTVEGTSNPNLYWYRQAAGRGLQLLFYSVGIGQISSEVPQNLSASRPQDRQFILSSKKLLLSDSGFYLCAWMGGAPPLHFGNGTRLTVT.

On this clone itself: No conserved phenylalanine or tryptophan ends this CDR3, so it is likely a read error. The rearrangement uses TRBV30 and TRBJ2-7; D unclear. The CDR3 runs 15 residues. Germline CDR1 is GTSNPN and CDR2 is SVGIG (reference sequence). Trimming removed 5 bases from V and 0 bases from J, with 17 bases in between. CDR3 sequence (DNA): TGTGCCTGGGGCAGCCCCGGAATACACTCCTACGAGCAGTACCTC. Translating it yields CAWGSPGIHSYEQYL.

V is TRBV5-1 and J is TRBJ1-4, with D unclear. Between the trimmed V and J ends, which lost 1 base and 3 bases, there was a span of 13 bases. Germline lookup yields CDR1 SGHRS and CDR2 YFSETQ. The CDR3 loop spans 16 amino acids. The CDR3, as DNA: TGCGCCAGCAGCTTGTTAGGGTCAATGGCTAATGAAAAACTGTTTTTT. This translates into CASSLLGSMANEKLFF.

The chain employs TRBV6-6 and TRBJ2-2; 7 bases fit TRBD1. Trimming took 8 bases from V and 1 from J; bases not matched to a gene: 7. The germline V gene has CDR1 MNHNY and CDR2 SVGAGI (reference sequence). The CDR3 length is 15 residues. CDR3 nucleotides: TGTGCCAGCTCCCGGGACAGTGGGAACACCGGGGAGCTGTTTTTT. It encodes CASSRDSGNTGELFF.

V is TRBV2 and J is TRBJ2-3; D unclear. Trimming pared 5 bases from V and 1 base from J, leaving 10 bases between. CDR1 is SNHLY and CDR2 is FYNNEI in the germline V gene. The CDR3 totals 14 residues. The CDR3 reads CASSRQLGTDTQYF. CDR3 DNA: TGTGCCAGCAGTAGGCAGCTAGGCACAGATACGCAGTATTTT. The entire variable domain, with the rest obtained from reference TRBV2 and TRBJ2-3, is as follows: EPEVTQTPSHQVTQMGQEVILRCVPISNHLYFYWYRQILGQKVEFLVSFYNNEISEKSEIFDDQFSVERPDGSNFTLKIRSTKLEDSAMYFCASSRQLGTDTQYFGPGTRLTVL.

The chain joins TRBV10-3 to TRBJ1-1; no clear D gene. The CDR3 runs to 15 residues. V shed 2 bases and J shed 1 base, with 11 bases lying between them. The germline gives CDR1 ENHRY, CDR2 SYGVKD. CDR3 nucleotide sequence: TGTGCCATCAGTGAGATGGGGTCAGGGAACACTGAAGCTTTCTTT. Protein sequence: CAISEMGSGNTEAFF.

The genes are TRBV6-6 and TRBJ1-1, with D perhaps TRBD1 (5 bases). From germline, CDR1 is MNHNY and CDR2 SVGAGI (reference sequence). V shed 5 bases and J shed 7 bases, with 11 bases lying between them. The CDR3 runs to 12 residues. CDR3 region: CASSTLRGEAFF. DNA of the CDR3: TGTGCCAGCAGTACACTAAGGGGTGAAGCTTTCTTT.

This clone was counted ten times or more. The chain carries TRBV25-1 and TRBJ2-5; no firm D call. Germline V lookup: CDR1 MGHDK, CDR2 SYGVNS. V lost 1 base and J 0 bases, leaving 9 bases between the germline ends. This CDR3 contains 15 residues. CDR3 sequence: CASSELREYQETQYF. The CDR3 bases are TGTGCCAGCAGTGAATTGAGAGAGTACCAAGAGACCCAGTACTTC.

V usage is TRBV7-8 and J usage is TRBJ2-7; tentatively, D is TRBD2 (6 bases). The CDR3 covers 14 residues. Germline lookup yields CDR1 SGHVS and CDR2 FQNEAQ. The V end was cut by 5 bases, the J end by 0 bases, with 11 bases between. CDR3 coding DNA: TGTGCCAGCAGCGGGAGGACTAACTCCTACGAGCAGTACTTC. It is translated as CASSGRTNSYEQYF.

A few counts support this clone. The rearrangement links TRBV5-1 to TRBJ1-1, with D possibly matching TRBD1 (5 bases). The CDR3 is made up of 13 amino acids. The ends were cut back, 5 bases at V and 6 bases at J, with 14 bases in the middle. The V gene's germline CDR1 is SGHRS and CDR2 YFSETQ. In nucleotides, the CDR3 is TGCGCCAGCAGTGACGGGGGGGTTCCTGAAGCTTTCTTT. This encodes CASSDGGVPEAFF. The whole variable domain, remainder taken from reference TRBV5-1 and TRBJ1-1, is KAGVTQTPRYLIKTRGQQVTLSCSPISGHRSVSWYQQTPGQGLQFLFEYFSETQRNKGNFPGRFSGRQFSNSRSEMNVSTLELGDSALYLCASSDGGVPEAFFGQGTRLTVV.

The chain employs TRBV27 and TRBJ1-1; 7 bases agree with TRBD1. The V gene's germline CDR1 is MNHEY and CDR2 SMNVEV (reference sequence). V shed 6 bases, J shed 0 bases, and the junction held 7 bases outside the gene matches. This CDR3 region has 15 residues. This CDR3 is CASREQGRLNTEAFF. The DNA of the CDR3 is TGTGCCAGCAGGGAACAGGGGCGCCTGAACACTGAAGCTTTCTTT.

V is TRBV7-2 and J is TRBJ1-2; D is unclear. V was pared by 3 bases and J by 3 bases, with 14 bases between. The CDR3 extends over 15 amino acids. The germline V gene encodes CDR1 SGHTA and CDR2 FQGNSA. The CDR3 sequence is CASSLEGSLDYGYTF. CDR3 DNA sequence: TGTGCCAGCAGCTTGGAAGGCTCCCTGGACTATGGCTACACCTTC.

The chain is built from TRBV6-5 and TRBJ1-2; TRBD1 is a possible D gene (6 bases). CDR1 MNHEY and CDR2 SVGAGI come from the germline V gene. The CDR3 contains 15 residues. Trimming removed 1 base from V and 4 bases from J, with 13 bases in between. The CDR3 here is CASSYFPGGGYGYTF. CDR3 DNA sequence: TGTGCCAGCAGTTACTTCCCGGGGGGCGGCTATGGCTACACCTTC.

The chain combines TRBV28 with TRBJ1-5; D not resolved. This CDR3 spans 13 amino acids. Trimming stripped 2 bases from V and 4 bases from J, with 6 bases between. Germline V gives CDR1 MDHEN, CDR2 SYDVKM. The chain's CDR3 is CASSLQRNQPQHF. The CDR3 DNA sequence: TGTGCCAGCAGTTTACAACGGAATCAGCCCCAGCATTTT.

As for this clone: One base separates it from a far larger clone, so it is likely a read error. The chain is built from TRBV7-9 and TRBJ1-1; no definite D call. Per the germline V gene, CDR1 is SEHNR and CDR2 is FQNEAQ (reference sequence). V gave up 1 base and J gave up 5 bases, with 5 bases separating them. The CDR3 contains 12 residues. CDR3 in amino acids: CASSLVWTEAFF. Here the CDR3 DNA reads TGTGCCAGCAGCTTAGTCTGGACTGAAGCTTTCTTT.

The CDR3 nucleotides read TGTGCCAGCAGCGACCTTCGGGCCAACGGGGAGCTGTTTTTT. It specifies CASSDLRANGELFF. This sequence joins TRBV9 and TRBJ2-2; D gene ambiguous. CDR1 SGDLS and CDR2 YYNGEE come from the germline V gene. CDR3 length: 14 residues. Between the trimmed V and J ends, which lost 3 bases and 7 bases, there was a span of 13 bases.

The chain recombines TRBV15 with TRBJ1-2, with D possibly TRBD1 on 5 matching bases. V lost 1 base to trimming and J lost 0 bases, with 9 bases between them. Per the germline V gene, CDR1 is LNHNV and CDR2 is YYDKDF (reference sequence). The CDR3 runs 15 residues. This chain's CDR3 is CATSRAGGANYGYTF. CDR3 sequence (DNA): TGTGCCACCAGCAGAGCGGGGGGAGCTAACTATGGCTACACCTTC.